The clone carrying this T cell receptor beta chain has only one observation. Its antigen is unidentified. The germline CDR1 and CDR2 sequences are SEHNR and FQNEAQ (reference sequence). The ends were cut back, 5 bases at V and 8 bases at J, with 15 bases in the middle. The CDR3 contains 13 residues. The method was immunoSEQ multiplex PCR; TCRdb's version includes in-frame clones alone and lacks a portion of them. The table has some 640,000 clones, about 90% seen once. The treatment is: around 19 received Ad26.COV2.S at low or high dose, single or two shots; several received placebo; per-sample allocation not given. Sample collection was performed on day 63 after the first vaccine or placebo injection. In the vaccine, an Ad26 vector expressed the SARS-CoV-2 spike of the Wuhan strain. This specimen belongs to a study of Ad26.COV2.S vaccination and SARS-CoV-2 variants. Study outcomes and limitations: Substantial breadth was reportedly displayed by spike-specific CD8+ and CD4+ T cell responses after vaccination. It was found that vaccine and placebo recipients had similar non-spike TCR breadth.

Material: peripheral blood, obtained in a trial of Ad26.COV2.S vaccine versus placebo. The V gene is TRBV7-9, the J gene TRBJ1-2, with D perhaps TRBD1 (6 bases). The sequence derives from a person aged 18-65 years who received the Ad26.COV2.S COVID-19 vaccine or a placebo. In nucleotides, the CDR3 is TGTGCCAGCAGCCGAGGGACAACGGCGGGCTACACCTTC. Its protein is CASSRGTTAGYTF.